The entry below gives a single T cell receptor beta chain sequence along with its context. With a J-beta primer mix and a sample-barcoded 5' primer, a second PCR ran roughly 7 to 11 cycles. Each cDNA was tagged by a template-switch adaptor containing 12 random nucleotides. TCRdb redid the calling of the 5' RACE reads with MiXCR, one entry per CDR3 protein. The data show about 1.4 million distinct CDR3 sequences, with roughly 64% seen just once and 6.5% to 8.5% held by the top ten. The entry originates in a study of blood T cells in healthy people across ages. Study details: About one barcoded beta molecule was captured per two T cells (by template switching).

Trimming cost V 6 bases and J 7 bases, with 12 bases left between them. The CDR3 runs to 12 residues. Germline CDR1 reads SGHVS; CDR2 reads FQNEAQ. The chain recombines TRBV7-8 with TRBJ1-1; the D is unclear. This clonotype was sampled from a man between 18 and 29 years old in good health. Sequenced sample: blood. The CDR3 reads CASSLDPREAFF. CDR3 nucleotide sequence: TGTGCCAGCAGTCTGGACCCTCGTGAAGCTTTCTTT.